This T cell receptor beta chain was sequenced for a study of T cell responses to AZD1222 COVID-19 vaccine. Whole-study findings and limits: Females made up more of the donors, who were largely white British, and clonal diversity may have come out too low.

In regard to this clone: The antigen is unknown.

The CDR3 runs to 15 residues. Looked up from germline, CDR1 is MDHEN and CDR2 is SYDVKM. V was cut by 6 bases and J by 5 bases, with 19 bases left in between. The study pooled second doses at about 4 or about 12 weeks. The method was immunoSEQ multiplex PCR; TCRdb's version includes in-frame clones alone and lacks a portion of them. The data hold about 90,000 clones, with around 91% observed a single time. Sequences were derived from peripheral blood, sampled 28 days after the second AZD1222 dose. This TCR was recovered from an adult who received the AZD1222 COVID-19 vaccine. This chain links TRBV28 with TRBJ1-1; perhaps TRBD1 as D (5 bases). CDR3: CASRQDISFSTEAFF. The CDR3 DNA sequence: TGTGCCAGCAGGCAGGACATTAGCTTCTCTACTGAAGCTTTCTTT.